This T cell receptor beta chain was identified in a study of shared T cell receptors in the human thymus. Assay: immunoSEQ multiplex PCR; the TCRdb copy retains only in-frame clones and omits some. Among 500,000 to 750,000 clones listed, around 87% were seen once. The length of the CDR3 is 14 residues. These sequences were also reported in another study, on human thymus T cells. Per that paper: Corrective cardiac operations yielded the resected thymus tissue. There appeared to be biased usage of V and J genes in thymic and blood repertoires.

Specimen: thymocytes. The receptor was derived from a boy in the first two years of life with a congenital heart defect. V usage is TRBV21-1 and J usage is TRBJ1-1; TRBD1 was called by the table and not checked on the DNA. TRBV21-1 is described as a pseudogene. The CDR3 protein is CASSKTRGNTEAFF. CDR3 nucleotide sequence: TGTGCCAGCAGCAAAACCAGGGGGAACACTGAAGCTTTCTTT.